This T cell receptor (beta chain) was obtained from a study of graft-versus-host responses after intestinal transplantation. Study information: Each transplant was multivisceral, liver-intestinal, or isolated intestinal.

Using immunoSEQ multiplex PCR, the repertoire was profiled, and TCRdb retains in-frame clones only, with some absent. The sample has thousands of clones, under 90% seen once. V shed 5 bases and J shed 4 bases, with 9 bases lying between them. CDR1 MNHEY and CDR2 SVGAGI come from the germline V gene. CDR3 size: 13 residues. Graft material was processed, releasing intraepithelial and lamina propria lymphocytes. The sequence was collected from a human patient who received an intestinal transplant, so some T cells may come from the graft donor. This chain joins TRBV6-5 and TRBJ2-1; D is perhaps TRBD1 (5 bases). Sequenced here: ileum tissue, sampled around 300 days after intestinal transplant. In DNA, the CDR3 is TGTGCCAGCAGTCACAGGAGTTACAATGAGCAGTTCTTC. It yields the protein CASSHRSYNEQFF.